This T cell receptor (beta chain) was observed in a study of cytomegalovirus exposure and HLA in healthy donors. The study ran its PCR with 60 Vbeta and 13 Jbeta primers. TCRdb keeps only in-frame clones here, not all; method: immunoSEQ multiplex PCR. The sample holds 150,000 to 200,000 clones, 70% to 80% seen once. There are 14 residues in the CDR3. V was cut by 6 bases and J by 0 bases, with 12 bases left in between. Germline CDR1 is KGHSH and CDR2 is LQKENI. Sample: PBMCs. This chain uses TRBV18 with TRBJ2-7; D might be TRBD2 (5 bases). The receptor's source is a man aged 18 to 29 in good health and CMV-seropositive. CDR3 sequence (DNA): TGTGCCAGCTCCTGGGGAGATTCCTCCTACGAGCAGTACTTC. It specifies CASSWGDSSYEQYF.